Below are 32 T cell receptor beta chains sequenced from a single sample in a study of blood T cell repertoires in COVID-19. Using immunoSEQ multiplex PCR, the repertoire was profiled, and TCRdb retains in-frame clones only, with some absent. The table has 130,000 or so clones, about 83% seen once. Sequenced material: peripheral blood. The receptors shown here come from a man aged 80 or over with active or convalescent COVID-19.

The rearrangement joins TRBV19 to TRBJ1-5, with 12 nucleotides matching TRBD1. CDR3 length equals 18 residues. Trimming at V came to 4 bases and at J to 0 bases, leaving 7 bases not matched to a gene. From germline, CDR1 is LNHDA and CDR2 SQIVND (reference sequence). Here the CDR3 reads CASSKGTGGVDSNQPQHF. CDR3 coding DNA: TGTGCCAGTAGTAAAGGGACAGGGGGCGTCGATAGCAATCAGCCCCAGCATTTT.

The rearrangement uses TRBV10-3 and TRBJ1-1; tentative D call: TRBD1 (5 bases). The germline gives CDR1 ENHRY, CDR2 SYGVKD. V gave up 4 bases and J gave up 3 bases, with 15 bases separating them. This CDR3 has 15 amino acids. CDR3 DNA sequence: TGTGCCATCAGTGTGAACCAGGGAGGGGACACTGAAGCTTTCTTT. The encoded protein is CAISVNQGGDTEAFF.

V is TRBV7-2 and J is TRBJ2-4; TRBD2 agrees at 7 bases. Losses at the gene ends were 4 bases for V and 0 bases for J; bases not matched to a gene: 3. CDR1 is SGHTA, CDR2 FQGNSA, per germline. The CDR3 totals 15 residues. The CDR3 protein is CASSWGGTAKNIQYF. DNA of the CDR3: TGTGCCAGCAGCTGGGGGGGGACAGCCAAAAACATTCAGTACTTC.

This clone was detected only once. V gene TRBV19 combines with J gene TRBJ1-5; tentatively, D is TRBD1 (5 bases). Germline-derived CDR1 and CDR2 are LNHDA and SQIVND (reference sequence). The CDR3 runs to 14 residues. Trimming left V 6 bases short and J 4 bases short, with 13 bases between. Here the CDR3 DNA reads TGTGCCAGTAGGTATCAGGGTGGGAATCAGCCCCAGCATTTT. This encodes CASRYQGGNQPQHF.

The rearrangement links TRBV27 to TRBJ2-7; D perhaps matches TRBD2 (6 bases). Germline V gene sequence: CDR1 MNHEY, CDR2 SMNVEV (reference sequence). Deletions cut 2 bases from V and 3 bases from J, with 8 bases between. CDR3 size: 13 residues. CDR3 DNA sequence: TGTGCCAGCAGTTTACCGGGGGACTACGAGCAGTACTTC. Its translation is CASSLPGDYEQYF.

The chain carries TRBV24-1 and TRBJ1-5, with TRBD1 matching over 7 bases. The V gene's germline CDR1 is KGHDR and CDR2 SFDVKD. With V trimmed by 3 bases and J by 2 bases, 3 bases remained unmatched. This CDR3 comprises 15 residues. The CDR3 loop is CATSDDRVGNQPQHF. The CDR3 coding sequence is TGTGCCACCAGTGATGACAGGGTGGGCAATCAGCCCCAGCATTTT.

The CDR3 is CASSQGAGQGIYEQYF. The CDR3 DNA follows: TGCGCCAGCAGCCAAGGGGCTGGACAGGGCATATACGAGCAGTACTTC. The chain employs TRBV4-3 and TRBJ2-7; TRBD1 matches 8 bases. The CDR3 length is 16 residues. The ends lost 1 base at V and 4 bases at J; junction bases unmatched: 9. The germline gives CDR1 LGHNA, CDR2 YSLEER.

This clone was recorded once. The rearrangement joins TRBV7-9 to TRBJ1-4; no definite D call. Trimming cost V 3 bases and J 8 bases, with 7 bases left between them. The CDR3 covers 12 residues. Germline CDR1 and CDR2: SEHNR and FQNEAQ (reference sequence). CDR3 residues: CASSFAGEKLFF. The CDR3 DNA follows: TGTGCCAGCAGCTTCGCCGGGGAAAAACTGTTTTTT.

The rearrangement uses TRBV12-5 and TRBJ2-7; 10 bases line up with TRBD1. The CDR3 is 15 amino acids. J was trimmed by 5 bases and V by 1 base; bases with no gene match: 5. Germline V lookup: CDR1 LGHNT, CDR2 FRNRAP. DNA of the CDR3: TGTGCTAGTGGTTTGGACCGGGACAGGGGTCACGAGCAGTACTTC. It is translated as CASGLDRDRGHEQYF.

The chain has TRBV5-4 and TRBJ2-3, with TRBD1 identical over 8 bases. Germline values: CDR1 SGHNT, CDR2 YYREEE (reference sequence). The CDR3 spans 15 residues. V lost 4 bases and J lost 2; bases outside the gene matches: 6. DNA of the CDR3: TGTGCCAGCAGCCCGACGGACAGGGTCACAGATACGCAGTATTTT. It yields the protein CASSPTDRVTDTQYF.

This clone was observed a handful of times. The chain couples TRBV6-5 to TRBJ1-2, with 7 nucleotides matching TRBD1. CDR3 length: 13 amino acids. V trimming: 10 bases; J trimming: 5 bases; junction bases outside the gene matches: 10. The germline V gene has CDR1 MNHEY and CDR2 SVGAGI. CDR3 protein: CATRTAGGYGYTF. CDR3 sequence (DNA): TGTGCCACCAGAACCGCAGGGGGATATGGCTACACCTTC.

The genes are TRBV30 and TRBJ1-1; maybe TRBD1 (5 bases). The CDR3 sequence is 14 residues long. Looked up from germline, CDR1 is GTSNPN and CDR2 is SVGIG (reference sequence). V dropped 2 bases and J dropped 4 bases, with 14 bases sitting between them. In DNA form, the CDR3 reads TGTGCCTGGAGTCAGTTAGGGGTCGGCACTGAAGCTTTCTTT. It translates to CAWSQLGVGTEAFF. The full variable domain, in which reference TRBV30 and TRBJ1-1 provide the parts outside the CDR3, is SQTIHQWPATLVQPVGSPLSLECTVEGTSNPNLYWYRQAAGRGLQLLFYSVGIGQISSEVPQNLSASRPQDRQFILSSKKLLLSDSGFYLCAWSQLGVGTEAFFGQGTRLTVV.

The J gene is TRBJ2-2, the V gene TRBV9; a weak D match, TRBD1 (5 bases). Germline CDR1 reads SGDLS; CDR2 reads YYNGEE. This CDR3 contains 14 residues. V gave up 7 bases and J gave up 1 base, with 11 bases separating them. The CDR3 region is CASASQGNTGELFF. Here the CDR3 DNA reads TGTGCCAGCGCGTCTCAGGGGAACACCGGGGAGCTGTTTTTT.

V is TRBV6-2 or TRBV6-3 and J is TRBJ2-7; 7 nucleotides match TRBD1. The CDR3 is made up of 15 amino acids. In germline, CDR1 is MNHEY, CDR2 SVGEGT. With 5 bases clipped from V and 4 bases from J, the junction kept 11 bases outside the gene matches. In DNA, the CDR3 is TGTGCCAGCAGTCCCACGGGACAGCGCTTTTACGAGCAGTACTTC. Its translation is CASSPTGQRFYEQYF.

The rearrangement links TRBV7-9 to TRBJ1-3; the match to TRBD1 covers 8 bases. Germline-derived CDR1 and CDR2 are SEHNR and FQNEAQ (reference sequence). Trimming took 5 bases from V and 0 from J; bases not matched to a gene: 3. CDR3 length equals 15 residues. The DNA for the CDR3 is TGTGCCAGCAGCCCAGACAGGGGCTCTGGAAACACCATATATTTT. This translates into CASSPDRGSGNTIYF.

The gene calls are TRBV3-1 (or the pseudogene TRBV3-2) and TRBJ2-5, with 8 nucleotides matching TRBD2. This CDR3 is 15 amino acids long. Trimming removed 4 bases from V and 2 bases from J; junction bases left unmatched: 6. Germline loops: CDR1 LGHDT, CDR2 YNNKEL (reference sequence). The CDR3 spells CASSRLGGGQETQYF. CDR3 coding DNA: TGTGCCAGCAGCCGCCTCGGGGGGGGACAAGAGACCCAGTACTTC.

CDR3 DNA sequence: TGTGCCAGCAGCTCTTTCGGGACAGGGTCCCAAGAGACCCAGTACTTC. This gives the protein CASSSFGTGSQETQYF. The chain employs TRBV7-9 and TRBJ2-5; TRBD1 aligns across 9 bases. The junction had 7 bases not matched to a gene; V was cut back by 4 bases and J by 1 base. The length of the CDR3 is 16 residues. Looked up from germline, CDR1 is SEHNR and CDR2 is FQNEAQ (reference sequence).

V gene TRBV19 combines with J gene TRBJ2-3; 7 nucleotides align to TRBD2. CDR3 size: 15 residues. The J segment lost 1 base and the V segment lost 3 bases, leaving 4 bases of the junction unmatched. CDR1 and CDR2 (germline): LNHDA, SQIVND (reference sequence). Here the CDR3 DNA reads TGTGCCAGTAGTATGCTCGCGGGGGGCACAGATACGCAGTATTTT. Translated, it gives CASSMLAGGTDTQYF.

This clone occurred once. V and J are TRBV11-2 and TRBJ1-1, with TRBD1 matching 7 bases. Germline values: CDR1 SGHAT, CDR2 FQNNGV. The ends lost 1 base at V and 3 bases at J; junction bases unmatched: 5. The CDR3 runs 15 residues. In nucleotides, the CDR3 is TGTGCCAGCAGCTTAGCCCCGACAGGGTACACTGAAGCTTTCTTT. This sequence encodes CASSLAPTGYTEAFF.

The rearrangement links TRBV7-2 to TRBJ2-5, with 11 bases aligning to TRBD2. This CDR3 has 14 amino acids. Germline V gives CDR1 SGHTA, CDR2 FQGNSA. After removal of 4 bases from V and 3 bases from J, the junction contained 1 base not matched to a gene. In DNA, the CDR3 is TGTGCCAGCAGCTCGGGACTAGCGGAAGAGACCCAGTACTTC. As protein: CASSSGLAEETQYF.

The rearrangement uses TRBV5-1 and TRBJ2-5; maybe TRBD1 (6 bases). There are 13 residues in the CDR3. Germline CDR1 and CDR2: SGHRS and YFSETQ. V was shortened by 7 bases and J by 1 base, with 11 bases between the two germline ends. The CDR3 loop is CASSEDSQETQYF. The CDR3 bases are TGCGCCAGCTCAGAGGACAGCCAAGAGACCCAGTACTTC.

The chain is built from TRBV7-6 and TRBJ1-2, with 7 bases fitting TRBD1. This CDR3 is 16 amino acids long. The germline gives CDR1 SGHVS, CDR2 FNYEAQ. The ends lost 5 bases at V and 6 bases at J; junction bases unmatched: 15. The CDR3, as DNA: TGTGCCAGCAGCCCTAGAGAAGGGGACAGTCCGGATGGCTACACCTTC. Translation: CASSPREGDSPDGYTF.

The V and J genes are TRBV7-9 and TRBJ2-7, with 8 nucleotides matching TRBD1. J lost 7 bases, V lost 1 base, and 6 bases had no gene match. Germline V CDR1 and CDR2: SEHNR, FQNEAQ (reference sequence). CDR3 size: 14 residues. CDR3 sequence: CASSLVGTGGEQYF. The CDR3 DNA reads as TGTGCCAGCAGCTTAGTAGGGACAGGAGGTGAGCAGTACTTC.

The CDR3 here is CASSQVLESPLHF. CDR3 nucleotide sequence: TGCGCCAGCAGCCAAGTCCTGGAGTCACCCCTCCACTTT. V is TRBV4-1 and J is TRBJ1-6; D not certain. Trimming took off 1 base at V and 10 bases at J, with 8 bases between the two ends. CDR1 and CDR2 from the germline V gene are MGHRA and YSYEKL. This CDR3 contains 13 residues.

The chain is built from TRBV9 and TRBJ2-3, with D tentatively TRBD2 (5 bases). CDR3 length: 13 amino acids. The ends were cut back, 5 bases at V and 6 bases at J, with 13 bases in the middle. Germline assignment: CDR1 SGDLS and CDR2 YYNGEE. The CDR3 is CASSTGNEDTQYF. The CDR3 DNA reads TGTGCCAGCAGTACGGGGAACGAGGATACGCAGTATTTT.

This clone was seen just once. The chain uses TRBV6-5 and TRBJ1-4; 9 nucleotides agree with TRBD1. This CDR3 comprises 15 residues. Germline loops: CDR1 MNHEY, CDR2 SVGAGI. With V trimmed by 7 bases and J by 7 bases, 10 bases remained unmatched. In DNA, the CDR3 is TGTGCCAGCACGGGGACAGGGTATAGGACTGAAAAACTGTTTTTT. This codes for CASTGTGYRTEKLFF.

This clone turned up a few times. The chain employs TRBV6-2 or TRBV6-3 and TRBJ1-5; 8 bases are a match to TRBD1. The ends lost 6 bases at V and 5 bases at J; junction bases unmatched: 6. The CDR3 runs to 14 residues. The V gene's germline CDR1 is MNHEY and CDR2 SVGEGT. In nucleotides, the CDR3 is TGTGCCAGCAGCACCGGACAGGGCCATCAGCCCCAGCATTTT. Its translation: CASSTGQGHQPQHF.

The chain joins TRBV5-1 to TRBJ2-5, with 12 bases matching TRBD2. The junction had 6 bases not matched to a gene; V was cut back by 4 bases and J by 5 bases. The length of the CDR3 is 15 residues. The germline gives CDR1 SGHRS, CDR2 YFSETQ. Here the CDR3 DNA reads TGCGCCAGCAGCCCGAACACTAGCGGGGGGGAGACCCAGTACTTC. Translated: CASSPNTSGGETQYF.

J is TRBJ2-7 and V is TRBV9, with 7 nucleotides matching TRBD1. Looked up from germline, CDR1 is SGDLS and CDR2 is YYNGEE. V gave up 0 bases and J gave up 6 bases; unmatched junction bases: 6. CDR3 size: 14 residues. The CDR3 nucleotides are TGTGCCAGCAGCGTAGCAGGGGGTTCGGGCGAGCAGTACTTC. Amino acid sequence: CASSVAGGSGEQYF.

The chain's CDR3 is CASSSGKRGVTDTQYF. DNA for the CDR3: TGTGCCAGCAGTTCCGGGAAGCGGGGGGTCACAGATACGCAGTATTTT. The rearrangement links TRBV6-2 or TRBV6-3 to TRBJ2-3, with 9 bases matching TRBD2. Germline V lookup: CDR1 MNHEY, CDR2 SVGEGT. J was trimmed by 2 bases and V by 4 bases; bases with no gene match: 7. This CDR3 is built from 16 residues.

Concerning this clone: A read error may produce the germline difference seen at one junction end. The V call is TRBV5-1, the J call TRBJ2-1, with 7 bases fitting TRBD2. Germline lookup yields CDR1 SGHRS and CDR2 YFSETQ. This CDR3 is 15 amino acids long. CDR3 sequence (DNA): TGCGCCAGCAGGTTGGTCAGCGGGGAATACAATGAGCAGTTCTTC. Encoded protein: CASRLVSGEYNEQFF.

This clone came up once. This chain's CDR3 is CASSLSTGNTIYF. CDR3 bases: TGTGCCAGCAGTTTATCAACTGGAAACACCATATATTTT. The chain is built from TRBV12-3 or TRBV12-4 and TRBJ1-3, with D uncertain. V dropped 2 bases and J dropped 2 bases, with 4 bases sitting between them. The CDR3 sequence is 13 residues long.